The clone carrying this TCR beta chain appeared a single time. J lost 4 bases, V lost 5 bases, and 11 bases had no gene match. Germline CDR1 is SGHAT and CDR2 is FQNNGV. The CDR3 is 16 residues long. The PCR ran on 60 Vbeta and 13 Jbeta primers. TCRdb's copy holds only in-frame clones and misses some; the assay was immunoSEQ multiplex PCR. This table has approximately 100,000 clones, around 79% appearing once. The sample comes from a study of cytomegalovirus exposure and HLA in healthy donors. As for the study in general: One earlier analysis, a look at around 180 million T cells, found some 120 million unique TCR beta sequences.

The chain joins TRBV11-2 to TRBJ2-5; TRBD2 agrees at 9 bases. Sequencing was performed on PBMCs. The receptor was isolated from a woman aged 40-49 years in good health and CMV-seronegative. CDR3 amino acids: CASSLRGGAVGETQYF. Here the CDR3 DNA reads TGTGCCAGCAGCCTACGCGGGGGGGCGGTAGGAGAGACCCAGTACTTC.